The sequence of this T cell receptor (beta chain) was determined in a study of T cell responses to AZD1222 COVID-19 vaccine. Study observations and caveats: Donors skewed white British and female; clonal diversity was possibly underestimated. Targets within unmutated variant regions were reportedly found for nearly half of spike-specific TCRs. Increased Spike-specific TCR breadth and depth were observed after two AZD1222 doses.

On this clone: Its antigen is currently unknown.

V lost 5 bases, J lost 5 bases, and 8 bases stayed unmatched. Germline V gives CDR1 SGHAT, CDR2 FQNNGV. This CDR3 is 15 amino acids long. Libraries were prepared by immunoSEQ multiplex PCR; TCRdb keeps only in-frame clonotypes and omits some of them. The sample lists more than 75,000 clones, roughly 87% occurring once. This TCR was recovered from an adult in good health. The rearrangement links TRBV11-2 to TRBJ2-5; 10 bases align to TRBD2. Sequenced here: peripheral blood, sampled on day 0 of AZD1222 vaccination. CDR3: CASSGSSGGGETQYF. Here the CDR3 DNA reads TGTGCCAGCAGCGGTTCTAGCGGGGGTGGTGAGACCCAGTACTTC.